This entry lists 14 T cell receptor beta chains sequenced from one sample in a study of beta chain features in type 1 diabetes. General study results and limits: Shorter TCRB CDR3s, moderately but significantly so, marked every one of the four CD4+ subsets in Type 1 diabetes patients.

Antigens for these TCRs are unknown. Expressed TCRB transcripts were sequenced because the entire RNA isolate underwent reverse transcription. This table comes from immunoSEQ multiplex PCR, and its TCRdb copy is limited to in-frame clones, with some not included. The table records hundreds of thousands of clones, around 13% of them present only once. Sequencing was performed on naive CD4+ T cells from blood. The source of these receptors is a young woman with type 1 diabetes.

V and J are TRBV28 and TRBJ2-5; a weak D match, TRBD2 (6 bases). The ends were cut back, 3 bases at V and 5 bases at J, with 19 bases in the middle. Germline-derived CDR1 and CDR2 are MDHEN and SYDVKM. This CDR3 region has 16 residues. CDR3 bases: TGTGCCAGCAGTTTTCGTATCGGAGGGAGAGGGGAGACCCAGTACTTC. It encodes CASSFRIGGRGETQYF.

The rearrangement links TRBV5-1 to TRBJ1-1; D perhaps matches TRBD1 (6 bases). This CDR3 has 13 residues. The V and J ends lost 10 bases and 6 bases respectively, with 19 bases between them. The germline V gene has CDR1 SGHRS and CDR2 YFSETQ. The CDR3 spells CASGGQAGPEAFF. The CDR3 coding sequence is TGCGCCTCGGGGGGCCAGGCCGGGCCTGAAGCTTTCTTT.

This clone was seen more than once but under ten times. The chain links TRBV5-8 to TRBJ1-6; D might be TRBD1 (6 bases). Germline CDR1 SGHTS, CDR2 YDEGEE. CDR3 length: 14 residues. V was trimmed by 3 bases and J by 13 bases, leaving 17 bases between them. Here the CDR3 DNA reads TGTGCCAGCAGCTCAGACAGGCCCCCGTTGCCCCTCCACTTT. Its protein product is CASSSDRPPLPLHF.

This clone was recorded a few times. J is TRBJ1-6 and V is TRBV19; no reliable D call. The germline V gene has CDR1 LNHDA and CDR2 SQIVND (reference sequence). V lost 3 bases and J 11 bases, leaving 8 bases between the germline ends. The CDR3 sequence is 12 residues long. CDR3 protein: CASSMERAPLHF. The DNA for the CDR3 is TGTGCCAGTAGTATGGAGAGGGCACCCCTCCACTTT.

The sample holds a few counts of this clone. J is TRBJ1-4 and V is TRBV19, with D perhaps matching TRBD1 (6 bases). Germline CDR1 and CDR2: LNHDA and SQIVND (reference sequence). This CDR3 spans 16 amino acids. The V end was cut by 6 bases, the J end by 0 bases, with 14 bases between. The CDR3 region has the DNA TGTGCCAGTAGCCCTCGCGGGGGCGCAACTAATGAAAAACTGTTTTTT. Translating it yields CASSPRGGATNEKLFF.

The V and J genes are TRBV5-1 and TRBJ1-1, with 7 positions matching TRBD1. The CDR3 extends over 14 amino acids. From germline, CDR1 is SGHRS and CDR2 YFSETQ. V was pared by 4 bases and J by 1 base, with 4 bases of the junction left unmatched. The CDR3 here is CASSAGTANTEAFF. The CDR3 nucleotides are TGCGCCAGCAGCGCCGGGACAGCGAACACTGAAGCTTTCTTT.

The chain combines TRBV9 with TRBJ2-2; D is perhaps TRBD1 (6 bases). The CDR3 spans 12 residues. Trimming took 4 bases from V and 7 from J, leaving 8 bases between them. The germline gives CDR1 SGDLS, CDR2 YYNGEE. The CDR3 spells CASSIQGGELFF. As DNA, the CDR3 is TGTGCCAGCAGCATACAGGGCGGGGAGCTGTTTTTT.

This clone turned up a few times. The rearrangement links TRBV7-9 to TRBJ2-7; the D is unclear. This CDR3 is built from 15 residues. CDR1 and CDR2 from the germline V gene are SEHNR and FQNEAQ (reference sequence). Trimming removed 3 bases from V and 5 bases from J, with 17 bases in between. The CDR3 protein is CASSFSGIPSHEQYF. Here the CDR3 DNA reads TGTGCCAGCAGCTTTTCGGGTATTCCCAGCCACGAGCAGTACTTC.

J is TRBJ1-5 and V is TRBV6-1, with D perhaps matching TRBD1 (5 bases). Germline V lookup: CDR1 MNHNS, CDR2 SASEGT. The CDR3 is made up of 14 amino acids. Trimming stripped 3 bases from V and 2 bases from J, with 8 bases between. The CDR3: CASSDSGGNQPQHF. CDR3 nucleotides: TGTGCCAGCAGTGATTCGGGGGGCAATCAGCCCCAGCATTTT.

The rearrangement uses TRBV2 and TRBJ1-4, with 12 bases that match TRBD1. Germline loops: CDR1 SNHLY, CDR2 FYNNEI. V lost 6 bases and J lost 6; bases outside the gene matches: 14. The CDR3 consists of 18 residues. CDR3 residues: CASSRPGQGARKDEKLFF. CDR3 coding DNA: TGTGCCAGCAGCCGACCGGGACAGGGGGCGCGAAAGGATGAAAAACTGTTTTTT.

The chain employs TRBV5-8 and TRBJ2-1; D remains unclear. Germline values: CDR1 SGHTS, CDR2 YDEGEE. The CDR3 consists of 15 residues. V lost 4 bases and J lost 4, with 15 bases in between. In nucleotides, the CDR3 is TGTGCCAGCAGCCTAGGTGGCGCGGTGTACAATGAGCAGTTCTTC. Translated: CASSLGGAVYNEQFF.

The gene calls are TRBV30 and TRBJ1-2; TRBD1 is a possible D gene (6 bases). The germline gives CDR1 GTSNPN, CDR2 SVGIG (reference sequence). Trimming stripped 2 bases from V and 3 bases from J, with 16 bases between. The CDR3 length is 15 residues. This CDR3 reads CAWSSPQGNYYGYTF. The CDR3 nucleotides read TGTGCCTGGAGTTCCCCCCAGGGGAACTACTATGGCTACACCTTC.

The chain combines TRBV9 with TRBJ2-7, with 10 bases aligning to TRBD2. Germline loops: CDR1 SGDLS, CDR2 YYNGEE. With V trimmed by 3 bases and J by 6 bases, 3 bases remained unmatched. This CDR3 spans 13 amino acids. CDR3 sequence: CASSASGSVEQYF. The CDR3 DNA is TGTGCCAGCAGCGCTAGCGGGAGTGTCGAGCAGTACTTC.

This clone was recorded a few times. The same CDR3 also results from other DNA sequences found in this sample. The gene calls are TRBV9 and TRBJ1-2; no definite D call. Germline CDR1 reads SGDLS; CDR2 reads YYNGEE. There are 13 residues in the CDR3. V lost 0 bases to trimming and J lost 3 bases, with 6 bases between them. The CDR3 DNA sequence: TGTGCCAGCAGCGTAGAGGGAGACTATGGCTACACCTTC. Amino acids: CASSVEGDYGYTF.